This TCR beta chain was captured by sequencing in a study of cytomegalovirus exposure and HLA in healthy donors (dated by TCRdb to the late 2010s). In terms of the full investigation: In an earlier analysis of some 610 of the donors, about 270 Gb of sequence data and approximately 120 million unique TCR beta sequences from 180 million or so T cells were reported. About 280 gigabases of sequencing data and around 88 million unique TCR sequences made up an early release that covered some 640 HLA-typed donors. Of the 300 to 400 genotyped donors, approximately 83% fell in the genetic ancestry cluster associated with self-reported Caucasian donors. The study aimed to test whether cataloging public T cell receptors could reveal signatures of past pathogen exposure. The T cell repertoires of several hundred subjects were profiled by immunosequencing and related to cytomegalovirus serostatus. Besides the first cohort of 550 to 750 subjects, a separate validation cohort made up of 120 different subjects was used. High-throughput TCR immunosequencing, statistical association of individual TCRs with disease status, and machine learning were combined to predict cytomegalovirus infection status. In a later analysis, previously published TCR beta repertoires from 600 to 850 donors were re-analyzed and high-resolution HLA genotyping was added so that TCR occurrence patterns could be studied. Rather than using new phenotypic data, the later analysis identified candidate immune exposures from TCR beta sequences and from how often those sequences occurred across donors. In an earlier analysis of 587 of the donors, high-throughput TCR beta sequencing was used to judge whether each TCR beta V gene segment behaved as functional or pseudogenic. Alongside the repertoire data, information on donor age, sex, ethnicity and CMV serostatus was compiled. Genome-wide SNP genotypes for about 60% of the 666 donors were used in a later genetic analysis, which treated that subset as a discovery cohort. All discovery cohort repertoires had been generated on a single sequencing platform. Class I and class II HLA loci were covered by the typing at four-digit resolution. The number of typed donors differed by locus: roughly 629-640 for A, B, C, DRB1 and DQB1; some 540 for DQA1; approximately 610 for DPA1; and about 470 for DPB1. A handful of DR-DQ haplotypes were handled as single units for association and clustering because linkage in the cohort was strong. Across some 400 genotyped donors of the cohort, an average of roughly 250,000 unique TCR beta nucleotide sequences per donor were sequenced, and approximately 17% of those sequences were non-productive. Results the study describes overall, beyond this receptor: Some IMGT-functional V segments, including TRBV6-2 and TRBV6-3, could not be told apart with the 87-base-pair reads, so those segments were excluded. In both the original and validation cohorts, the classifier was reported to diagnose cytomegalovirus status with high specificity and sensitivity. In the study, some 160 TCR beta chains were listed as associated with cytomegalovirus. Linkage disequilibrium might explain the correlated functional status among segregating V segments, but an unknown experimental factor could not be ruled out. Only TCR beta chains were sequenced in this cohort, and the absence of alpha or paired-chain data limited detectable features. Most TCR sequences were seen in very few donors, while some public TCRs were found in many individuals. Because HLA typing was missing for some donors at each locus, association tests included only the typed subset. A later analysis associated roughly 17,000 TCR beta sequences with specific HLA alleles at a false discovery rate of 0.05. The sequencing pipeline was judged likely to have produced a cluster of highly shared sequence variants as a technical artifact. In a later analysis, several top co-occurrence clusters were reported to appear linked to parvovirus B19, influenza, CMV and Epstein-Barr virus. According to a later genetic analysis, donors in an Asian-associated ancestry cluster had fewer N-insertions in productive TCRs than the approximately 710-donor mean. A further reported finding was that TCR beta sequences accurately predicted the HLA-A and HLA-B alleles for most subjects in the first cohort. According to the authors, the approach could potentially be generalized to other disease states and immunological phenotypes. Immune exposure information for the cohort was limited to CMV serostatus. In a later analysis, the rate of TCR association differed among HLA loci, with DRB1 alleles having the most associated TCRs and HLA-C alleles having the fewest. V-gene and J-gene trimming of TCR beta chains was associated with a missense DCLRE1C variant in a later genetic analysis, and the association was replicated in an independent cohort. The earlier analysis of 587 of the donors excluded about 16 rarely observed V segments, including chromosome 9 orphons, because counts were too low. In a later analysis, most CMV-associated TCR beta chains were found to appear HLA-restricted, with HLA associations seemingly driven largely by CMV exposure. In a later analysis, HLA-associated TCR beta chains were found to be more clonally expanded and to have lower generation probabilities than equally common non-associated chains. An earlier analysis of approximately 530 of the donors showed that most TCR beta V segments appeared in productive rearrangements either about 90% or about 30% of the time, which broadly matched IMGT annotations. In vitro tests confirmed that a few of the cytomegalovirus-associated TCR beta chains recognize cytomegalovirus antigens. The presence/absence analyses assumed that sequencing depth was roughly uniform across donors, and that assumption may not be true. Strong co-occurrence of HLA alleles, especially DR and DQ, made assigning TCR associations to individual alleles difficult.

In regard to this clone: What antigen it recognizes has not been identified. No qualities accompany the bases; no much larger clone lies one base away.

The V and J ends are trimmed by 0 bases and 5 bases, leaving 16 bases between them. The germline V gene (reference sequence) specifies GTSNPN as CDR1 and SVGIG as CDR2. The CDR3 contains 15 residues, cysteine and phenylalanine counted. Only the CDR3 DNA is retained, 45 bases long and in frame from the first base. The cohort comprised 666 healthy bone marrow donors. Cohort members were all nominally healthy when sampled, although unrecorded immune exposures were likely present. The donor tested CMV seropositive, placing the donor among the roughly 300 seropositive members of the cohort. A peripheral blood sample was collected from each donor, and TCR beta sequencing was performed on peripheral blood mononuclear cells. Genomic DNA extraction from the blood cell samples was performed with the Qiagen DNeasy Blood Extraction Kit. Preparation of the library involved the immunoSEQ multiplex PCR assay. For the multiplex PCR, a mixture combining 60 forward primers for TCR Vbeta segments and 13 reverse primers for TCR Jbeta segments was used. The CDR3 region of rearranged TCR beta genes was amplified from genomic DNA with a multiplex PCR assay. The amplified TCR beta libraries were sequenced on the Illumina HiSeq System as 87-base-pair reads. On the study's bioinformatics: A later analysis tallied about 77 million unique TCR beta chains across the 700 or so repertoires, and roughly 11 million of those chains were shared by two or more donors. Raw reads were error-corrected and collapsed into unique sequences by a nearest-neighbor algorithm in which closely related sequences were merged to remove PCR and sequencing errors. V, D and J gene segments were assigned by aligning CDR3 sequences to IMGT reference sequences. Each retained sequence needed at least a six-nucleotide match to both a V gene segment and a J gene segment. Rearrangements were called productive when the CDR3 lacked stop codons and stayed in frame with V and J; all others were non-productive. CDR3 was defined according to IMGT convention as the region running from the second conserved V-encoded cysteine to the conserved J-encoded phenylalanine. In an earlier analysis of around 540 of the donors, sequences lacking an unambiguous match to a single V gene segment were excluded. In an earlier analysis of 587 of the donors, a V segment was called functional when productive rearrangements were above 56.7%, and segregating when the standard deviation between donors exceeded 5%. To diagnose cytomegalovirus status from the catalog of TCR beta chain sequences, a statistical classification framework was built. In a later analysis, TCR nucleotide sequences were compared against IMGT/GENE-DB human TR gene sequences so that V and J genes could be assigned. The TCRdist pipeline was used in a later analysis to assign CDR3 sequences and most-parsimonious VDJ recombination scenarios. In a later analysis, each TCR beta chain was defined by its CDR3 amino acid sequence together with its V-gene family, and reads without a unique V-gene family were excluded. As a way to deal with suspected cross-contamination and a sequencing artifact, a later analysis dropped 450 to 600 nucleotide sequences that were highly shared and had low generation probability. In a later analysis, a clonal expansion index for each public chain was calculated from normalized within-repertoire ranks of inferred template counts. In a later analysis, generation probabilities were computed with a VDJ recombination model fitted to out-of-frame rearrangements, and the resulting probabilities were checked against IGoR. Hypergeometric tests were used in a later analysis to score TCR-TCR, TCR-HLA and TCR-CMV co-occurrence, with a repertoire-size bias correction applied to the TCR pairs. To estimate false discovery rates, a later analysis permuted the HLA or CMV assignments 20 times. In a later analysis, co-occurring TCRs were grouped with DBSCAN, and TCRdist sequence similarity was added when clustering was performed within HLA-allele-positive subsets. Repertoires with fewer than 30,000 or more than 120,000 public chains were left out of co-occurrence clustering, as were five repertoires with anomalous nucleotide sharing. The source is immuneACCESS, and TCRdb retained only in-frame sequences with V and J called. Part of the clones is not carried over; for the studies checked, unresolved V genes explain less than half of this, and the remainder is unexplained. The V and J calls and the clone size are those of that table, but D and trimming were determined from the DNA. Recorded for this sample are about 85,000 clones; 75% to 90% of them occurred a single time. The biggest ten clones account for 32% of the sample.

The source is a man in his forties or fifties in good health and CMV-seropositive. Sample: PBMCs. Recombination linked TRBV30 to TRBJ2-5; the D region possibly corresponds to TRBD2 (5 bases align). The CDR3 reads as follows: CAWSVGGLSSETQYF. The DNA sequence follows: TGTGCCTGGAGTGTCGGTGGACTTTCAAGTGAGACCCAGTACTTC.